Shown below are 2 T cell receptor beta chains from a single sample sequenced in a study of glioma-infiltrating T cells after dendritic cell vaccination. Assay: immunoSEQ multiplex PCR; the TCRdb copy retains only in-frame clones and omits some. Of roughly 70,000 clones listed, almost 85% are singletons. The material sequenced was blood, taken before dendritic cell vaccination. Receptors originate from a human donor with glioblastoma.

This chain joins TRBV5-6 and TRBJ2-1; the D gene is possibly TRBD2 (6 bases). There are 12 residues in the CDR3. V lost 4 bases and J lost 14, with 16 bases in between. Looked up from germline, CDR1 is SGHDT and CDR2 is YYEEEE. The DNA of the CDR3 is TGTGCCAGCAGCCGAGCGCCCCCGGGAGAGTTCTTC. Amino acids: CASSRAPPGEFF. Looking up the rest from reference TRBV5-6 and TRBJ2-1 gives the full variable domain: DAGVTQSPTHLIKTRGQQVTLRCSPKSGHDTVSWYQQALGQGPQFIFQYYEEEERQRGNFPDRFSGHQFPNYSSELNVNALLLGDSALYLCASSRAPPGEFFGPGTRLTVL.

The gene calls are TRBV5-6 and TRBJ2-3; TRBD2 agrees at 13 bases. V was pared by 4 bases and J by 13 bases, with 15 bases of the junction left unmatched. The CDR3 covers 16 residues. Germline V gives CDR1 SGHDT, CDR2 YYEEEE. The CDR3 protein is CASSPVGLAGFHLEYF. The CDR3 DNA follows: TGTGCCAGCAGCCCGGTGGGACTAGCGGGATTTCATCTTGAGTATTTT.